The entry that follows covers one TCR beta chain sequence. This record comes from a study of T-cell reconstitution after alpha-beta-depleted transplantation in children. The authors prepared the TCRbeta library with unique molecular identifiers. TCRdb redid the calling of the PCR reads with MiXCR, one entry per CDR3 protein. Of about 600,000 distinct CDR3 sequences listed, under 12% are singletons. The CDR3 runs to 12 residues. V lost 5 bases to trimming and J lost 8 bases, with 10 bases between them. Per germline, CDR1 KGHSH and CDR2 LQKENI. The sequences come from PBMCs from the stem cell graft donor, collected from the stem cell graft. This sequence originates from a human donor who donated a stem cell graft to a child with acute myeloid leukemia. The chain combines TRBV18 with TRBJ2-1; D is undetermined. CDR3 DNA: TGTGCCAGCTCAACAATTAACGATGAGCAGTTCTTC. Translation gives CASSTINDEQFF.